This T cell receptor beta chain originates from a study of OX40 agonist ivuxolimab in advanced cancers. Across the whole study: Three patients, one with hepatocellular carcinoma and two with cutaneous melanoma, responded partially. Findings of the study overall: Researchers report that CD8+ T cells had, on average, more expanded clones than CD4+. Dose levels from 0.1 to 3.0 mg/kg saw CD4+ and CD8+ blood T cells expand clonally by week 6.

The assay was immunoSEQ multiplex PCR, and TCRdb's table has in-frame clones only and misses some. This sample yields around 45,000 clones, of which around 83% are seen a single time; 2% to 3% belongs to the top ten. Trimming shortened V by 1 base and J by 6 bases, and 15 bases separated the two germline ends. Germline V gives CDR1 LNHNV, CDR2 YYDKDF (reference sequence). The CDR3 consists of 15 residues. As for this clone: The antigen remains unidentified.

The starting material was CD4+ or CD8+ T cells sorted from blood, obtained in a trial of the OX40 agonist ivuxolimab. This clonotype was obtained from an adult with an advanced solid tumor such as melanoma, head and neck, liver or kidney cancer. The V gene is TRBV15, the J gene TRBJ1-1; D call uncertain. The chain's CDR3 is CATSRGSLGEAEAFF. Here the CDR3 DNA reads TGTGCCACCAGCAGAGGGAGTCTCGGGGAGGCTGAAGCTTTCTTT.